The clone carrying this T cell receptor beta chain has a handful of counts. Its antigen is still unknown. Authors of the study amplified TCR beta CDR3 regions from RNA transcripts. HTBI primers were employed in a first-round RT-PCR of the TCR CDR3. In TCRdb, the multiplex PCR reads were re-called with MiXCR into one record per CDR3 protein. This table holds approximately 360,000 distinct CDR3 sequences, around a quarter found once. This specimen belongs to a study of T cells in Graves' hyperthyroidism and ophthalmopathy. General study results and limits: Most clonotypes expanded in the thyroid (above 0.001) were also present in blood. Classification by a 13 V-J model distinguished ophthalmopathy from stable hyperthyroidism.

The study based diagnoses on clinical symptoms, serum thyroxine and TRAb, thyroid ultrasound and orbital computed tomography. Each 10 ml fresh peripheral blood draw supplied the PBMCs. CDR3 length: 15 residues. Germline CDR1 SGHRS, CDR2 YFSETQ. V was trimmed by 1 base and J by 1 base, leaving 8 bases between them. The sequenced material came from blood. This chain uses TRBV5-1 with TRBJ2-2; D remains unclear. The sequence was obtained from a man over 45 with Graves' hyperthyroidism. Here the CDR3 DNA reads TGCGCCAGCAGCTTGACCCCCCAGAACACCGGGGAGCTGTTTTTT. Its protein is CASSLTPQNTGELFF.